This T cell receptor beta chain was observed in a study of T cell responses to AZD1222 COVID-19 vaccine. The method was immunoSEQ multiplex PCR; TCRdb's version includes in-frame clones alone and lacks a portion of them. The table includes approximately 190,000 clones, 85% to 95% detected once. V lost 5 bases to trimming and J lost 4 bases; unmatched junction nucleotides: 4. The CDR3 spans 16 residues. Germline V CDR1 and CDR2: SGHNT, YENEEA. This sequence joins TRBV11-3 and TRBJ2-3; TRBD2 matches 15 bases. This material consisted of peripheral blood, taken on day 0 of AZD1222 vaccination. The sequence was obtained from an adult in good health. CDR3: CASSKGLAGGPDTQYF. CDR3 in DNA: TGTGCCAGCAGCAAAGGACTAGCGGGGGGGCCAGATACGCAGTATTTT.